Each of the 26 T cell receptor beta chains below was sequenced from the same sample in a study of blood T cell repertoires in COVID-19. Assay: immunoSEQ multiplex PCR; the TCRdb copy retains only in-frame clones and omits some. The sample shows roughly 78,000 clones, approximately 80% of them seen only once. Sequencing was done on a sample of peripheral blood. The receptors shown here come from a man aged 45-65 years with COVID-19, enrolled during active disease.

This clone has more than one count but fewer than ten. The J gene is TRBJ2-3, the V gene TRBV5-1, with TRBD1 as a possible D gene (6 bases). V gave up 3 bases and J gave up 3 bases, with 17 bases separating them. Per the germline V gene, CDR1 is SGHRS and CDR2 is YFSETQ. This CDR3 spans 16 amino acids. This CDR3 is CASSSLGTQVTDTQYF. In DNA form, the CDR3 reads TGCGCCAGCAGCTCGTTGGGGACACAAGTAACAGATACGCAGTATTTT.

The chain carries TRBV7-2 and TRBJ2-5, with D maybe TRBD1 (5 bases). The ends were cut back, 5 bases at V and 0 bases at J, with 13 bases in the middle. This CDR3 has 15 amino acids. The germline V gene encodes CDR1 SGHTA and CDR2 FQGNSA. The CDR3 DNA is TGTGCCAGCAGCCGGACAAGTAGACACCAAGAGACCCAGTACTTC. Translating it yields CASSRTSRHQETQYF.

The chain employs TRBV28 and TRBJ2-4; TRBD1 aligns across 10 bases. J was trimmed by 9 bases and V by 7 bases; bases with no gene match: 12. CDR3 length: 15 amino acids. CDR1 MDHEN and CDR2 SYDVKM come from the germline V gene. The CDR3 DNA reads TGTGCCAGCAACATCCGACAGGGGGCTACTAGCATTCAGTACTTC. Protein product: CASNIRQGATSIQYF. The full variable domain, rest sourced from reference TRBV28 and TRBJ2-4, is DVKVTQSSRYLVKRTGEKVFLECVQDMDHENMFWYRQDPGLGLRLIYFSYDVKMKEKGDIPEGYSVSREKKERFSLILESASTNQTSMYLCASNIRQGATSIQYFGAGTRLSVL.

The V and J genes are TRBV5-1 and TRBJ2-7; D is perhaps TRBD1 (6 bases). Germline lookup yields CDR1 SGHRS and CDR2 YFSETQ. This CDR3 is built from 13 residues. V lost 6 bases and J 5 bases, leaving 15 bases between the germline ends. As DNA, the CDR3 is TGCGCCAGCACTGAGGGGGTCGGCCACGAGCAGTACTTC. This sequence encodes CASTEGVGHEQYF.

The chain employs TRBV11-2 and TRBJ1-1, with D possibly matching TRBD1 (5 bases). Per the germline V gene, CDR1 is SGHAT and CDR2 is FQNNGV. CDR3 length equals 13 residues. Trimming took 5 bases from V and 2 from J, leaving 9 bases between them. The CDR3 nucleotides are TGTGCCAGCAGCGGACATTTAAACACTGAAGCTTTCTTT. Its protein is CASSGHLNTEAFF.

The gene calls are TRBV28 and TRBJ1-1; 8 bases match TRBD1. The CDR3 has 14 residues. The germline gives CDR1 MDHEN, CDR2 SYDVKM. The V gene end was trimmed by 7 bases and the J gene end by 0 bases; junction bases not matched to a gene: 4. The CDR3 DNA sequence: TGTGCCAGCAAACCGACAGGGGTGAACACTGAAGCTTTCTTT. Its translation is CASKPTGVNTEAFF.

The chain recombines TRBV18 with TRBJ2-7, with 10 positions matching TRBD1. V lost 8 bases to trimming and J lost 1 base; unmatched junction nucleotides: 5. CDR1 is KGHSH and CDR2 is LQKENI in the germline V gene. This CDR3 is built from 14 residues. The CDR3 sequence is CASRGTGASYEQYF. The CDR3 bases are TGTGCCAGCCGGGGGACAGGGGCGTCCTACGAGCAGTACTTC. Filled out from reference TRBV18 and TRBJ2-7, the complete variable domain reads NAGVMQNPRHLVRRRGQEARLRCSPMKGHSHVYWYRQLPEEGLKFMVYLQKENIIDESGMPKERFSAEFPKEGPSILRIQQVVRGDSAAYFCASRGTGASYEQYFGPGTRLTVT.

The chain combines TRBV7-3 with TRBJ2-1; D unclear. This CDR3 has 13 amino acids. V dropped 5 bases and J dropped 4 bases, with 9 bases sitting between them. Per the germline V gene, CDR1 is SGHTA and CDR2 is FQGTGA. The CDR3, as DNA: TGTGCCAGCAGCGTAGATCGATACAATGAGCAGTTCTTC. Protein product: CASSVDRYNEQFF.

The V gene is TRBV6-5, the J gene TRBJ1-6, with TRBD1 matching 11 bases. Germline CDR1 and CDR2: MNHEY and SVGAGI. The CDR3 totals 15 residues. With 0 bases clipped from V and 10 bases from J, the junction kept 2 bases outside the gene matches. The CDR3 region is CASSYSGQGESPLHF. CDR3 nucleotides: TGTGCCAGCAGTTACTCGGGACAGGGGGAATCACCCCTCCACTTT.

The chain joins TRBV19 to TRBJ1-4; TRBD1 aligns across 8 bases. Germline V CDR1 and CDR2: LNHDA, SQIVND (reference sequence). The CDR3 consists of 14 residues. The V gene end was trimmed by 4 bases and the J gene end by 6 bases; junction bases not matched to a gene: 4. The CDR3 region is CASSTGGSYEKLFF. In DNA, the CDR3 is TGTGCCAGTAGTACAGGGGGCTCTTATGAAAAACTGTTTTTT.

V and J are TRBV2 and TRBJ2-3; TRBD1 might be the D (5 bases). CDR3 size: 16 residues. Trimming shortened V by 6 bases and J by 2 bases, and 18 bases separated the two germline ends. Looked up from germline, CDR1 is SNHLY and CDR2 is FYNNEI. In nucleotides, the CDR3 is TGTGCCAGCAGCGATGCTGCGGACACGGTCACAGATACGCAGTATTTT. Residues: CASSDAADTVTDTQYF.

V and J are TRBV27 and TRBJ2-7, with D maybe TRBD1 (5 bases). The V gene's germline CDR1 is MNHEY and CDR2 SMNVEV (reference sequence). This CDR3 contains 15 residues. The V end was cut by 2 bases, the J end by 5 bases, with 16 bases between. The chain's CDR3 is CASSLHRGEGDEQYF. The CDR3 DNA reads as TGTGCCAGCAGTTTACATCGAGGAGAAGGGGACGAGCAGTACTTC.

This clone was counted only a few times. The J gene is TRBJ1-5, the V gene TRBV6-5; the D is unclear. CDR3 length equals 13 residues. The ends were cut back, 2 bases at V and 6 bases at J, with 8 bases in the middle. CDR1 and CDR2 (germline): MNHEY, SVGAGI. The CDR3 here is CASSYALSQPQHF. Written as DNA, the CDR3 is TGTGCCAGCAGTTACGCGCTTTCTCAGCCCCAGCATTTT.

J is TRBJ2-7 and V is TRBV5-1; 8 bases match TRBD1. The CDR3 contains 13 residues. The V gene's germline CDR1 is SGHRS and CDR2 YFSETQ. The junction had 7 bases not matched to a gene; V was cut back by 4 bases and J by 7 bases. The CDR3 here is CASSPQGAREQYF. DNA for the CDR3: TGCGCCAGCAGCCCCCAGGGGGCTCGGGAGCAGTACTTC. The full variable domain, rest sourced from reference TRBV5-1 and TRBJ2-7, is KAGVTQTPRYLIKTRGQQVTLSCSPISGHRSVSWYQQTPGQGLQFLFEYFSETQRNKGNFPGRFSGRQFSNSRSEMNVSTLELGDSALYLCASSPQGAREQYFGPGTRLTVT.

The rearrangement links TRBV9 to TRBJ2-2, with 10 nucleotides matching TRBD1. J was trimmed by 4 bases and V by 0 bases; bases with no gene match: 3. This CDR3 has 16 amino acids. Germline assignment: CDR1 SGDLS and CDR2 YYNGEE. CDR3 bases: TGTGCCAGCAGCGTAGCTGGGACAGGGGTCACCGGGGAGCTGTTTTTT. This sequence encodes CASSVAGTGVTGELFF.

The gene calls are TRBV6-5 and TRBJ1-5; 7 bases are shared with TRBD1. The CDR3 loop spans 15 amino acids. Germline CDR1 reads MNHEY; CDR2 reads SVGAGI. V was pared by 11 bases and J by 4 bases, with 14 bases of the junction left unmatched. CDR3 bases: TGTGCCTCATCGGAGGGGGCGTCGGGTAATCAGCCCCAGCATTTT. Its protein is CASSEGASGNQPQHF.

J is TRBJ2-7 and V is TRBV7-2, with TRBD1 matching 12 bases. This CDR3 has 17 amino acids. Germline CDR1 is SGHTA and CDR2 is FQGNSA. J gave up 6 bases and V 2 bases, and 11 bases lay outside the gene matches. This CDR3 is CASSLNPPGTGGAEQYF. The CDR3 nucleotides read TGTGCCAGCAGCTTAAATCCCCCCGGGACAGGGGGCGCCGAGCAGTACTTC.

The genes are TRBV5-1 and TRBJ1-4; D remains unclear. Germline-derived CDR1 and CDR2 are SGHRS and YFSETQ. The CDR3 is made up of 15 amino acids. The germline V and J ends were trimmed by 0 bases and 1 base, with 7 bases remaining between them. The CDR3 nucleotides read TGCGCCAGCAGCTTGGCCGGCGGAACTAATGAAAAACTGTTTTTT. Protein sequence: CASSLAGGTNEKLFF.

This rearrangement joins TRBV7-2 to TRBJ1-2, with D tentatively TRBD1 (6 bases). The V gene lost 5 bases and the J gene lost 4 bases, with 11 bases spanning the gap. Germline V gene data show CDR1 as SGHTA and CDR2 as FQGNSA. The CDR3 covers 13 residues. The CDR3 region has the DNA TGTGCCAGCAGCCCGACAGGAAGCTATGGCTACACCTTC. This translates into CASSPTGSYGYTF.

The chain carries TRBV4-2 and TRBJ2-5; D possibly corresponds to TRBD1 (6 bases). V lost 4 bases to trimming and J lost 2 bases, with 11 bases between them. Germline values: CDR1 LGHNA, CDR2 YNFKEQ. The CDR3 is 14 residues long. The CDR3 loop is CASSPGTQQETQYF. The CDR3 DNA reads TGTGCCAGCAGCCCCGGGACACAACAAGAGACCCAGTACTTC.

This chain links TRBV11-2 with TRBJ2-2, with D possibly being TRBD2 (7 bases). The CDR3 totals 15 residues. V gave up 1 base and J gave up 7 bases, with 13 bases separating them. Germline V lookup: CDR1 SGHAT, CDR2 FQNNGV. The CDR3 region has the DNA TGTGCCAGCAGCTTAGCGGGGGGCAAGGTCGGGGAGCTGTTTTTT. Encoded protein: CASSLAGGKVGELFF.

The CDR3 protein is CASSLSGSAYNEQFF. The CDR3 bases are TGCGCCAGCAGCCTTAGCGGGAGCGCCTACAATGAGCAGTTCTTC. The V gene is TRBV5-1, the J gene TRBJ2-1; 9 bases agree with TRBD2. V dropped 4 bases and J dropped 2; count of bases not matched to a gene: 4. The germline CDR1 and CDR2 sequences are SGHRS and YFSETQ. This CDR3 is 15 amino acids long.

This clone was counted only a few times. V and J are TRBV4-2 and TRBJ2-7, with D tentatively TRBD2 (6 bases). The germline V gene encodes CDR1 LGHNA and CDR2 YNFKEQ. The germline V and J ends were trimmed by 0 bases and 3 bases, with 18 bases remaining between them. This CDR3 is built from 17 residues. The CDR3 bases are TGTGCCAGCAGCCAAGAGGCTGGCCTAGCGAGGAACTACGAGCAGTACTTC. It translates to CASSQEAGLARNYEQYF.

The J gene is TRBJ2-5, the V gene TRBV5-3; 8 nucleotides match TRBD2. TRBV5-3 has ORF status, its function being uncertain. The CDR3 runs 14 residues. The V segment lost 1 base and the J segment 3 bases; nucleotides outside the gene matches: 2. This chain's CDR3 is CARSLILAEETQYF. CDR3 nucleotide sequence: TGTGCCAGAAGCTTGATACTAGCGGAAGAGACCCAGTACTTC.

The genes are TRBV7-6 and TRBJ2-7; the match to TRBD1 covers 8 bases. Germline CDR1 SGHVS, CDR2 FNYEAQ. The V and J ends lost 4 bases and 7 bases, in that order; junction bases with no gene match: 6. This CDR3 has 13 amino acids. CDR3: CASSSDRVGEQYF. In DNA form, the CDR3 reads TGTGCCAGCAGCTCGGACAGGGTTGGAGAGCAGTACTTC.

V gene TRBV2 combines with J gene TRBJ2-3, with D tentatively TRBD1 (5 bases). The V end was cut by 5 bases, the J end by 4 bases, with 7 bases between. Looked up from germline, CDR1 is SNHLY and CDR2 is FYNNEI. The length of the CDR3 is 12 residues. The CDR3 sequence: CASSWGADTQYF. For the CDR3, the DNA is TGTGCCAGCAGTTGGGGCGCAGATACGCAGTATTTT.